Listed below are T cell receptor beta chains from one sample, sequenced in a study of cytomegalovirus exposure and HLA in healthy donors. Some clones are missing from TCRdb's copy, which holds only in-frame ones; the method was immunoSEQ multiplex PCR. The repertoire includes a few hundred thousand clones, about 86% of them detected once, and about 1% sits in the top ten. The sequencing sample was made of PBMCs. The receptors derive from a woman between 18 and 29 years old in good health and CMV-seronegative. Both conserved end residues are part of each CDR3. The order of the fields is clone size, J gene, D gene, V gene, CDR3 protein, CDR3 DNA. The D gene is left open where the match is weak. Clone size is stated in some rows and not others, as once, few, many or a class when expanded.

abundance: .; j_gene: TRBJ2-5; d_gene: .; v_gene: TRBV4-3; CDR3aa: CASSQGADPAQETQYF; CDR3nt: TGCGCCAGCAGCCAAGGGGCAGACCCAGCCCAAGAGACCCAGTACTTC
abundance: .; j_gene: TRBJ1-4; d_gene: .; v_gene: TRBV25-1; CDR3aa: CASTKGDGEKLFF; CDR3nt: TGTGCCAGCACAAAGGGGGACGGCGAAAAACTGTTTTTT
abundance: .; j_gene: TRBJ1-5; d_gene: TRBD1; v_gene: TRBV6-8; CDR3aa: CASRQGQALAGGNQPQHF; CDR3nt: TGTGCCAGCAGACAAGGACAGGCCCTTGCCGGGGGCAATCAGCCCCAGCATTTT
abundance: few; j_gene: TRBJ1-3; d_gene: .; v_gene: TRBV5-4; CDR3aa: CASSSGGAYSGNTIYF; CDR3nt: TGTGCCAGCAGCTCGGGAGGAGCTTACTCTGGAAACACCATATATTTT
abundance: .; j_gene: TRBJ1-6; d_gene: .; v_gene: TRBV7-2; CDR3aa: CASRLDGNSPLHF; CDR3nt: TGTGCCAGCAGACTCGACGGGAATTCACCCCTCCACTTT
abundance: .; j_gene: TRBJ2-7; d_gene: TRBD2; v_gene: TRBV13; CDR3aa: CASSLLASGSDEQYF; CDR3nt: TGTGCCAGCAGCTTACTGGCTAGCGGGAGTGACGAGCAGTACTTC
abundance: .; j_gene: TRBJ1-1; d_gene: .; v_gene: TRBV30; CDR3aa: CAWRPPNGVGTEAFF; CDR3nt: TGTGCCTGGAGGCCCCCCAACGGAGTGGGCACTGAAGCTTTCTTT
abundance: .; j_gene: TRBJ1-5; d_gene: TRBD1; v_gene: TRBV30; CDR3aa: CAWTKQGGQPQHF; CDR3nt: TGTGCCTGGACTAAACAGGGGGGGCAGCCCCAGCATTTT
abundance: .; j_gene: TRBJ1-6; d_gene: .; v_gene: TRBV7-9; CDR3aa: CASSPRDGSHNSPLHF; CDR3nt: TGTGCCAGCAGCCCCCGCGACGGGTCCCATAATTCACCCCTCCACTTT
abundance: once; j_gene: TRBJ2-2; d_gene: .; v_gene: TRBV6-1; CDR3aa: CASSESGGYAGELFF; CDR3nt: TGTGCCAGCAGTGAATCAGGGGGGTACGCCGGGGAGCTGTTTTTT
abundance: once; j_gene: TRBJ2-3; d_gene: .; v_gene: TRBV23-1; CDR3aa: CASSQRLSTQYF; CDR3nt: TGCGCCAGCAGTCAGCGGCTTAGTACGCAGTATTTT
abundance: few; j_gene: TRBJ2-7; d_gene: TRBD2; v_gene: TRBV7-9; CDR3aa: CASSLLTSGSFYEQYF; CDR3nt: TGTGCCAGCAGCCTCCTGACTAGCGGGTCGTTCTACGAGCAGTACTTC
abundance: .; j_gene: TRBJ1-2; d_gene: TRBD1; v_gene: TRBV19; CDR3aa: CASSIENRGRGGYTF; CDR3nt: TGTGCCAGTAGTATAGAGAACAGGGGGCGAGGTGGCTACACCTTC
abundance: .; j_gene: TRBJ1-5; d_gene: .; v_gene: TRBV4-3; CDR3aa: CASSPETDGRNQPQHF; CDR3nt: TGCGCCAGCAGTCCAGAGACAGACGGCCGCAATCAGCCCCAGCATTTT
abundance: few; j_gene: TRBJ2-3; d_gene: .; v_gene: TRBV6-5; CDR3aa: CASTTRDTSTDTQYF; CDR3nt: TGTGCCAGCACCACGAGGGACACTAGCACAGATACGCAGTATTTT
abundance: .; j_gene: TRBJ2-2; d_gene: .; v_gene: TRBV2; CDR3aa: CASRETGMNTGELFF; CDR3nt: TGTGCCAGCAGAGAGACGGGAATGAACACCGGGGAGCTGTTTTTT
abundance: .; j_gene: TRBJ2-5; d_gene: .; v_gene: TRBV5-1; CDR3aa: CASSGTGSGQETQYF; CDR3nt: TGCGCCAGCAGCGGTACAGGGTCGGGCCAAGAGACCCAGTACTTC
abundance: .; j_gene: TRBJ1-1; d_gene: .; v_gene: TRBV4-1; CDR3aa: CASSQTGLTEAFF; CDR3nt: TGCGCCAGCAGCCAGACAGGTTTAACTGAAGCTTTCTTT
abundance: .; j_gene: TRBJ2-1; d_gene: TRBD2; v_gene: TRBV4-1; CDR3aa: CASSPGGASGTSSYNEQFF; CDR3nt: TGCGCCAGCAGCCCGGGCGGCGCTAGCGGGACCAGCTCCTACAATGAGCAGTTCTTC
abundance: .; j_gene: TRBJ2-1; d_gene: TRBD1; v_gene: TRBV19; CDR3aa: CASSTTGANNEQFF; CDR3nt: TGTGCCAGTAGTACGACAGGGGCCAACAATGAGCAGTTCTTC
abundance: .; j_gene: TRBJ1-6; d_gene: .; v_gene: TRBV11-2; CDR3aa: CASSFSENSPLHF; CDR3nt: TGTGCCAGCAGCTTTTCGGAGAATTCACCCCTCCACTTT
abundance: .; j_gene: TRBJ1-3; d_gene: .; v_gene: TRBV5-6; CDR3aa: CASSLKRSKGNTIYF; CDR3nt: TGTGCCAGCAGCTTGAAGCGGAGTAAAGGAAACACCATATATTTT
abundance: .; j_gene: TRBJ1-2; d_gene: .; v_gene: TRBV18; CDR3aa: CASSPNSGGYTF; CDR3nt: TGTGCCAGCTCCCCAAATTCGGGTGGCTACACCTTC
abundance: .; j_gene: TRBJ1-1; d_gene: .; v_gene: TRBV19; CDR3aa: CASSIASNTEAFF; CDR3nt: TGTGCCAGTAGTATAGCAAGCAACACTGAAGCTTTCTTT
abundance: .; j_gene: TRBJ1-5; d_gene: TRBD1; v_gene: TRBV19; CDR3aa: CASTPGQGGYQPQHF; CDR3nt: TGTGCCAGCACCCCCGGACAGGGTGGATATCAGCCCCAGCATTTT
abundance: .; j_gene: TRBJ2-7; d_gene: TRBD2; v_gene: TRBV5-1; CDR3aa: CASSLGTGGYEQYF; CDR3nt: TGCGCCAGCAGCTTGGGGACGGGAGGGTACGAGCAGTACTTC
abundance: .; j_gene: TRBJ2-7; d_gene: TRBD1; v_gene: TRBV7-6; CDR3aa: CASSPLIGTAPVEQYF; CDR3nt: TGTGCCAGCAGCCCCCTCATTGGGACAGCCCCGGTAGAGCAGTACTTC
abundance: .; j_gene: TRBJ1-5; d_gene: .; v_gene: TRBV10-2; CDR3aa: CASKAGGQPQHF; CDR3nt: TGCGCCAGCAAAGCAGGAGGGCAGCCCCAGCATTTT
abundance: .; j_gene: TRBJ2-2; d_gene: .; v_gene: TRBV25-1; CDR3aa: CASSESWFWEAATGELFF; CDR3nt: TGTGCCAGCAGTGAATCGTGGTTCTGGGAGGCGGCCACCGGGGAGCTGTTTTTT
abundance: .; j_gene: TRBJ2-7; d_gene: .; v_gene: TRBV7-9; CDR3aa: CASSSPSGVDEQYF; CDR3nt: TGTGCCAGCAGCTCACCCTCAGGGGTCGACGAGCAGTACTTC
abundance: .; j_gene: TRBJ1-1; d_gene: TRBD1; v_gene: TRBV4-3; CDR3aa: CASSQERGGWTEAFF; CDR3nt: TGCGCCAGCAGCCAAGAGAGAGGGGGCTGGACTGAAGCTTTCTTT
abundance: .; j_gene: TRBJ1-2; d_gene: .; v_gene: TRBV18; CDR3aa: CASSPSDSVFRGYTF; CDR3nt: TGTGCCAGCTCACCATCCGACAGCGTTTTTCGTGGCTACACCTTC
abundance: .; j_gene: TRBJ1-1; d_gene: TRBD1; v_gene: TRBV2; CDR3aa: CASSDLAPGQLNTEAFF; CDR3nt: TGTGCCAGCAGTGACCTAGCACCGGGACAGTTGAACACTGAAGCTTTCTTT
abundance: .; j_gene: TRBJ1-3; d_gene: .; v_gene: TRBV14; CDR3aa: CASSKSFTIYF; CDR3nt: TGTGCCAGCAGCAAATCGTTCACCATATATTTT
abundance: few; j_gene: TRBJ2-7; d_gene: .; v_gene: TRBV5-1; CDR3aa: CASSFYRTGAYEQYF; CDR3nt: TGCGCCAGCAGCTTTTACAGGACGGGAGCCTACGAGCAGTACTTC
abundance: .; j_gene: TRBJ2-7; d_gene: TRBD2; v_gene: TRBV19; CDR3aa: CASSMLAGTYEQYF; CDR3nt: TGTGCCAGTAGTATGCTAGCGGGAACCTACGAGCAGTACTTC
abundance: .; j_gene: TRBJ2-7; d_gene: TRBD1; v_gene: TRBV6-5; CDR3aa: CASSRQGDNFYEQYF; CDR3nt: TGTGCCAGCAGTCGACAGGGGGATAACTTCTACGAGCAGTACTTC
abundance: .; j_gene: TRBJ2-6; d_gene: .; v_gene: TRBV6-5; CDR3aa: CASRSPGANVLTF; CDR3nt: TGTGCCAGTCGTTCCCCTGGGGCCAACGTCCTGACTTTC
abundance: .; j_gene: TRBJ2-7; d_gene: .; v_gene: TRBV7-9; CDR3aa: CASSSAAGDHEQYF; CDR3nt: TGTGCCAGCAGCTCCGCGGCAGGGGACCACGAGCAGTACTTC
abundance: .; j_gene: TRBJ1-1; d_gene: TRBD1; v_gene: TRBV29-1; CDR3aa: CSVDFSLQGRGKSEAFF; CDR3nt: TGCAGCGTTGACTTTTCCCTTCAGGGCAGGGGGAAGTCGGAAGCTTTCTTT
abundance: .; j_gene: TRBJ2-1; d_gene: .; v_gene: TRBV1; CDR3aa: CTSTRGTYNEQFF; CDR3nt: TGCACCAGCACCCGGGGTACCTACAATGAGCAGTTCTTC